This is a list of T cell receptor beta chains from one sample in a study of shared clonotypes between healthy human individuals. The assay was immunoSEQ multiplex PCR, and TCRdb's table has in-frame clones only and misses some. The repertoire includes about 1,800,000 clones, about 95% of them detected once, and less than 1.5% sits in the top ten. Source material: naive CD8+ T cells sorted from blood. These TCRs come from a man aged 18 to 29 in good health. Both conserved end residues are part of each CDR3. Fields, in order: D gene, V gene, clone size, J gene, CDR3 DNA, CDR3 protein. D genes are given only for firm matches. Rows give clone size only sometimes, using once, few, many, or a class for an expanded clone.

-,TRBV4-3,-,TRBJ2-1,TGCGCCAGCAGCCAAGATTGGGGGGCTGAGCAGTTCTTC,CASSQDWGAEQFF
-,TRBV4-1,-,TRBJ1-4,TGCGCCAGCAGCCAAGATAGGGGACCCTCGGAAAAACTGTTTTTT,CASSQDRGPSEKLFF
-,TRBV9,-,TRBJ2-2,TGTGCCAGCAGCGGGACTCCCGGGACCGGGGAGCTGTTTTTT,CASSGTPGTGELFF
TRBD2,TRBV2,-,TRBJ2-7,TGTGCCAGCGGGGGGGGATTTACCTACGAGCAGTACTTC,CASGGGFTYEQYF
-,TRBV19,few,TRBJ2-4,TGTGCCAGTAGTATGGGTGGAGTGAACATTCAGTACTTC,CASSMGGVNIQYF
-,TRBV28,-,TRBJ2-7,TGTGCCAGCAGTGAAGTTGCGCGTTCCTACGAGCAGTACTTC,CASSEVARSYEQYF
TRBD1,TRBV6-5,-,TRBJ1-4,TGTGCCAGCAGTAACTCACCGGGACAGGGGGGTGAAAAACTGTTTTTT,CASSNSPGQGGEKLFF
-,TRBV10-3,once,TRBJ2-7,TGTGCCATGGGGGATGGCTCCTACGAGCAGTACTTC,CAMGDGSYEQYF
TRBD1,TRBV19,-,TRBJ1-5,TGTGCCACCCAAGAACCGGACAGGGCGGGTCAGCCCCAGCATTTT,CATQEPDRAGQPQHF
-,TRBV6-6,-,TRBJ1-6,TGTGCCAGCAGTGACGGACTGGATTCACCCCTCCACTTT,CASSDGLDSPLHF
-,TRBV19,-,TRBJ1-1,TGTGCCAGTAGTCAGATCTGGGAGGCTTTCTTT,CASSQIWEAFF
-,TRBV28,-,TRBJ2-1,TGTGCCAGCAGTTTCGGTCAGGGCCGTTACAATGAGCAGTTCTTC,CASSFGQGRYNEQFF
-,TRBV15,-,TRBJ1-4,TGTGCCACCAGCAGAGAGGGCAGGGATGAAAAACTGTTTTTT,CATSREGRDEKLFF
-,TRBV4-1,-,TRBJ2-5,TGCGCCAGCACCCTAGGCCCTAGCAGCCAAGAGACCCAGTACTTC,CASTLGPSSQETQYF
TRBD1,TRBV7-9,-,TRBJ1-1,TGTGCCAGCAGCCCCGGGGGGGGACAGGCCGGGTTGAACACTGAAGCTTTCTTT,CASSPGGGQAGLNTEAFF
-,TRBV4-3,once,TRBJ2-7,TGCGCCAGCAGCCAGGACCGGGACGGGGCCTACGAGCAGTACTTC,CASSQDRDGAYEQYF
-,TRBV9,once,TRBJ2-3,TGTGCCAGCAGCACCGTGGATGCGGTAGATACGCAGTATTTT,CASSTVDAVDTQYF
TRBD2,TRBV5-4,-,TRBJ2-3,TGTGCCAGCAGCTTGGTGACTAGCGGTTACACAGATACGCAGTATTTT,CASSLVTSGYTDTQYF
-,TRBV6-6,once,TRBJ1-2,TGTGCCAGCAGTTACTCGTCTGGAATGGACTATGGCTACACCTTC,CASSYSSGMDYGYTF
TRBD1,TRBV25-1,-,TRBJ1-2,TGTGCCAGCAGTGAATCGACAGGGGGACATGGCTACACCTTC,CASSESTGGHGYTF
-,TRBV7-9,-,TRBJ2-1,TGTGCCAGCAGCCACAGTCATGAGCAGTTCTTC,CASSHSHEQFF
-,TRBV9,-,TRBJ2-1,TGTGCCAGCAGCGCCGGGGCGAGTTACAATGAGCAGTTCTTC,CASSAGASYNEQFF
-,TRBV7-2,-,TRBJ1-2,TGTGCCAGCAGCCCTCAACCCGACGGGTATGGCTACACCTTC,CASSPQPDGYGYTF
-,TRBV4-1,-,TRBJ1-2,TGCGCCAGCAGCTATACGGACAGTTTTTATGGCTACACCTTC,CASSYTDSFYGYTF
TRBD2,TRBV5-4,once,TRBJ2-1,TGTGCCAGCAGCTTGGGAGCCTGGGAGGGACTAGCGGGCAATGAGCAGTTCTTC,CASSLGAWEGLAGNEQFF
-,TRBV6-1,-,TRBJ2-3,TGTGCCAGAACTAGACCATATACGCAGTATTTT,CARTRPYTQYF
TRBD1,TRBV27,few,TRBJ1-5,TGTGCCAGCAGTCCGACAGGGAGCAATCAGCCCCAGCATTTT,CASSPTGSNQPQHF
-,TRBV6-5,once,TRBJ1-2,TGTGCCAGCAGTCTTACAGGGCTGGGCTACACCTTC,CASSLTGLGYTF
-,TRBV5-6,-,TRBJ2-7,TGTGCCAGCAGCCACTCATGGTCGGGCCCCGGGGAGCAGTACTTC,CASSHSWSGPGEQYF
TRBD2,TRBV2,-,TRBJ2-3,TGTGCCAGCAGCCGAACTTCCGAAGCGGGGCCCGTGTTCCGTACGCAGTATTTT,CASSRTSEAGPVFRTQYF
-,TRBV7-9,-,TRBJ1-2,TGTGCCAGCAGCTTAGGAATCGGCTACACCTTC,CASSLGIGYTF
-,TRBV5-6,-,TRBJ1-1,TGTGCCAGCAGCTTGTGGAATAGGGGAGGGAATATGAACACTGAAGCTTTCTTT,CASSLWNRGGNMNTEAFF
-,TRBV12-5,-,TRBJ2-7,TGTGCTAGTGGTTTGGTGATAGACGGGGGGCGACGGGACTACGAGCAGTACTTC,CASGLVIDGGRRDYEQYF
TRBD1,TRBV7-9,-,TRBJ1-4,TGTGCCAGCAGCCGCCTTCCCGGGACAGCGGATGAAAAACTGTTTTTT,CASSRLPGTADEKLFF
-,TRBV5-1,-,TRBJ1-1,TGCGCCAGCAGCTTGGCTCCAGAACACTTGAACACTGAAGCTTTCTTT,CASSLAPEHLNTEAFF
-,TRBV6-5,-,TRBJ2-1,TGTGCCTCTTCGCTCAGCTCCTACAATGAGCAGTTCTTC,CASSLSSYNEQFF
-,TRBV5-6,-,TRBJ2-7,TGTGCCAGCAGCTTGGCTAGGAGGGAGTCTTACGAGCAGTACTTC,CASSLARRESYEQYF
-,TRBV5-6,-,TRBJ2-7,TGTGCCAGCAGCTTTCGCGCCACCTACGAGCAGTACTTC,CASSFRATYEQYF
-,TRBV27,-,TRBJ2-3,TGTGCCAGCAGTCCCCCAGGGACAGATACGCAGTATTTT,CASSPPGTDTQYF
-,TRBV29-1,-,TRBJ1-2,TGCAGCGTTGTCCAGCGGGGCATCCATGGCTACACCTTC,CSVVQRGIHGYTF
-,TRBV5-8,-,TRBJ1-3,TGTGCCAGCAGCTTGGATCGGGGAACTGGAAACACCATATATTTT,CASSLDRGTGNTIYF
TRBD2,TRBV7-9,-,TRBJ2-1,TGTGCCAGCAGCTTAGCGCTAGTGGGACTAGTTACGGAAAATGAGCAGTTCTTC,CASSLALVGLVTENEQFF
TRBD1,TRBV2,-,TRBJ1-5,TGTGCCAGCACGGGACAGGGGGCGTATCAGCCCCAGCATTTT,CASTGQGAYQPQHF
TRBD1,TRBV7-3,-,TRBJ2-2,TGTGCCAGCAGCTTACGCTCAGGGGGCACCGGGGAGCTGTTTTTT,CASSLRSGGTGELFF
-,TRBV25-1,-,TRBJ2-2,TGTGCCAGCAGTGTGTTGCTAGGGCCCAACACCGGGGAGCTGTTTTTT,CASSVLLGPNTGELFF
TRBD1,TRBV6-5,-,TRBJ1-1,TGTGCCAGCAGTTACGGACAGGGGTTCACTGAAGCTTTCTTT,CASSYGQGFTEAFF
TRBD2,TRBV9,-,TRBJ2-3,TGTGCCAGCAGCGAGGGATCCATAGCGGGGGTTCGTAAAGATACGCAGTATTTT,CASSEGSIAGVRKDTQYF
-,TRBV12-2,once,TRBJ1-5,TGTGCAAGTCGCTTAGAAGGGACAGGGTATCAGCCCCAGCATTTT,CASRLEGTGYQPQHF
-,TRBV19,-,TRBJ1-1,TGTGCCAGTATCCACACTGAAGCTTTCTTT,CASIHTEAFF
-,TRBV5-1,once,TRBJ1-2,TGCGCCAGCAGCTTGACAGGGCTGCGGTATGGCTACACCTTC,CASSLTGLRYGYTF
TRBD1,TRBV29-1,-,TRBJ2-7,TGCAGCGTTGAGGGGGCCATGACGGGACAGGGCCCCTACGAGCAGTACTTC,CSVEGAMTGQGPYEQYF
-,TRBV28,-,TRBJ1-4,TGTGCCAGCAGCCGACAGGATTATGAAAAACTGTTTTTT,CASSRQDYEKLFF